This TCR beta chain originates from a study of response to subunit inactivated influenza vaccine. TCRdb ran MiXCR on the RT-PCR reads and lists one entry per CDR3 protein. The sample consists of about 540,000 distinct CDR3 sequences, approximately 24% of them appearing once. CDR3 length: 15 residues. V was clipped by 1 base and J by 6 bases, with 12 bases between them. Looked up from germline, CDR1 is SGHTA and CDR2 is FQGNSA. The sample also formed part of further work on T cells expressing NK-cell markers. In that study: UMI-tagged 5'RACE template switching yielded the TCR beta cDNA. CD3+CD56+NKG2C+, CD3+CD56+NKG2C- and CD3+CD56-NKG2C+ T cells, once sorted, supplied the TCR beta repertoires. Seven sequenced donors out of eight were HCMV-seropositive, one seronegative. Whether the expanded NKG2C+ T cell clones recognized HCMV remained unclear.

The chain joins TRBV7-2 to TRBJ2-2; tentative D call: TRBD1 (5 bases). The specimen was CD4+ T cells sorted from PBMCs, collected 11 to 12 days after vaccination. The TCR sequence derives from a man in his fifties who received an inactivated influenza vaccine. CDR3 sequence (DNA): TGTGCCAGCAGCTTAGTAGTCAGGGCACCCGGGGAGCTGTTTTTT. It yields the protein CASSLVVRAPGELFF.